This T cell receptor (beta chain) was recorded in a study of graft-versus-host responses after intestinal transplantation. Per the germline V gene, CDR1 is MNHEY and CDR2 is SMNVEV (reference sequence). Trimming took 8 bases from V and 0 from J, leaving 5 bases between them. This CDR3 spans 13 amino acids. Clones were sequenced by immunoSEQ multiplex PCR, and TCRdb holds only the in-frame ones, with some missing. Among approximately 110,000 clones listed, approximately 93% were seen once. In regard to this clone: The antigen remains undetermined.

General observations from the study: Some patients had graft-donor T cell macrochimerism. In their allografts, the ratios of graft-versus-host to host-versus-graft T cell clones were high.

Material: unstimulated CD8+ T cells sorted from spleen or lymph node cells, obtained before transplant. This sequence joins TRBV27 and TRBJ2-6, with D unresolved. This TCR came from a human donor who was the organ donor for an intestinal transplant. CDR3: CASYSSGANVLTF. In nucleotides, the CDR3 is TGTGCCAGCTACAGCTCTGGGGCCAACGTCCTGACTTTC.